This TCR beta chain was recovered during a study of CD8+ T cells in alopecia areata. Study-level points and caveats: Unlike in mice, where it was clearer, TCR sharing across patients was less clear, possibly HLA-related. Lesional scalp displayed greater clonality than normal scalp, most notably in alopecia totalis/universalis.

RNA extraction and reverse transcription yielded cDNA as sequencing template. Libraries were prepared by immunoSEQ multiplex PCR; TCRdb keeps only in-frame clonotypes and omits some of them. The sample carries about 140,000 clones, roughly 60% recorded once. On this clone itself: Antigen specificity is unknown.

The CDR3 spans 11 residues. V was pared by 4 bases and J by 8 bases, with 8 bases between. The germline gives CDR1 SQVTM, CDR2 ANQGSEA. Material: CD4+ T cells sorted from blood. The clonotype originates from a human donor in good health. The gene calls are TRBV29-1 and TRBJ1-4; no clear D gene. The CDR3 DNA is TGCAGCGTTGTTAACCGGGAAAAACTGTTTTTT. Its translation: CSVVNREKLFF.